What follows are 21 T cell receptor beta chains derived from one specimen sequenced in a study of T-cell reconstitution after alpha-beta-depleted transplantation in children. Unique molecular identifiers tagged the TCRbeta library. TCRdb re-called the PCR reads through MiXCR, storing one row per CDR3 protein. The sample records around 410,000 distinct CDR3 sequences, 9.5% to 13% being singletons. Material: PBMCs from the stem cell graft donor, obtained from the stem cell graft. These receptors originate from a human donor who donated a stem cell graft to a child with acute myeloid leukemia.

This clonotype was counted a few times. V is TRBV6-1 and J is TRBJ2-7; D is undetermined. Germline V lookup: CDR1 MNHNS, CDR2 SASEGT. With 2 bases removed from V and 3 bases from J, the gap between germline ends came to 14 bases. The CDR3 extends over 15 amino acids. The CDR3 DNA follows: TGTGCCAGCAGTGAACGCTACAGAAGCAACTACGAGCAGTACGTC. Its translation is CASSERYRSNYEQYV.

In its sample, this clonotype was seen a few times. The genes are TRBV2 and TRBJ2-5, with D possibly TRBD2 on 5 matching bases. Germline CDR1 reads SNHLY; CDR2 reads FYNNEI. The CDR3 is made up of 14 amino acids. Trimming removed 3 bases at V and 5 bases at J, with 13 bases between. The CDR3 reads CASSDGVRLETQYF. The CDR3 DNA follows: TGTGCCAGCAGTGACGGGGTACGACTTGAGACCCAGTACTTC. The full variable domain, completed using reference TRBV2 and TRBJ2-5, is EPEVTQTPSHQVTQMGQEVILRCVPISNHLYFYWYRQILGQKVEFLVSFYNNEISEKSEIFDDQFSVERPDGSNFTLKIRSTKLEDSAMYFCASSDGVRLETQYFGPGTRLLVL.

This clonotype has at least ten counts. The V and J genes are TRBV5-1 and TRBJ2-2, with a tentative D call TRBD1 (5 bases). The CDR3 has 14 amino acids. CDR1 and CDR2 from the germline V gene are SGHRS and YFSETQ. V lost 2 bases, J lost 2 bases, and 7 bases lay in between. DNA of the CDR3: TGCGCCAGCAGCTTAGACAGAAACACCGGGGAGCTGTTTTTT. This translates into CASSLDRNTGELFF.

This chain uses TRBV24-1 with TRBJ2-2, with D possibly being TRBD1 (6 bases). This CDR3 spans 14 amino acids. Trimming removed 4 bases at V and 6 bases at J, with 11 bases between. Germline lookup yields CDR1 KGHDR and CDR2 SFDVKD. CDR3 region: CATSDSNRAGELFF. The CDR3 region has the DNA TGTGCCACCAGTGACTCTAACAGGGCCGGGGAGCTGTTTTTT.

Only a few counts were recorded for this clonotype. CDR3: CATSAGTRGYYEQYV. The DNA for the CDR3 is TGTGCCACCAGCGCGGGGACTCGAGGCTACTACGAGCAGTACGTC. V usage is TRBV15 and J usage is TRBJ2-7, with D possibly being TRBD2 (6 bases). Trimming cost V 5 bases and J 3 bases, with 17 bases left between them. From germline, CDR1 is LNHNV and CDR2 YYDKDF (reference sequence). CDR3 length: 15 amino acids.

V usage is TRBV7-9 and J usage is TRBJ2-1, with D unresolved. The CDR3 has 12 residues. Germline V lookup: CDR1 SEHNR, CDR2 FQNEAQ (reference sequence). Trimming pared 5 bases from V and 11 bases from J, leaving 13 bases between. The CDR3 DNA is TGTGCCAGCAGCCCAGACATCGCTAAGCAGTTCTTC. It encodes CASSPDIAKQFF.

This clonotype has a count of ten or more. The chain couples TRBV10-3 to TRBJ2-3; D gene uncertain. The germline V gene encodes CDR1 ENHRY and CDR2 SYGVKD. V was shortened by 6 bases and J by 6 bases, with 13 bases between the two germline ends. The CDR3 length is 13 residues. CDR3 amino acids: CAIRRPLVDTQYF. For the CDR3, the DNA is TGTGCCATCAGGCGACCCTTGGTGGATACGCAGTATTTT.

This clonotype was recorded a few times. CDR3 sequence (DNA): TGCAGTGCGGCCGGGGAGGGGGCGAACACCGGGGAGCTGTTTTTT. Translation gives CSAAGEGANTGELFF. The chain joins TRBV20-1 to TRBJ2-2; D perhaps matches TRBD2 (7 bases). Germline loops: CDR1 DFQATT, CDR2 SNEGSKA (reference sequence). The CDR3 runs 15 residues. Trimming cost V 6 bases and J 0 bases, with 14 bases left between them.

This clonotype turned up a few times. CDR3 in amino acids: CASSPYTTGGQNIQYF. The CDR3 nucleotides are TGCGCCAGCAGCCCCTATACGACAGGGGGCCAAAACATTCAGTACTTC. The V and J genes are TRBV4-1 and TRBJ2-4, with 10 bases that match TRBD1. Losses at the gene ends were 4 bases for V and 5 bases for J; bases not matched to a gene: 8. The CDR3 spans 16 residues. Germline CDR1 MGHRA, CDR2 YSYEKL.

In its sample, this clonotype was seen a few times. This chain uses TRBV12-3 or TRBV12-4 with TRBJ1-3; a weak D match, TRBD1 (5 bases). Trimming shortened V by 6 bases and J by 4 bases, and 13 bases separated the two germline ends. This CDR3 has 14 amino acids. CDR3 coding DNA: TGTGCCAGCAGCCAGGGAACGCCCGGAAACACCATATATTTT. Translated, it gives CASSQGTPGNTIYF.

This clonotype has more than one count but fewer than ten. V and J are TRBV7-8 and TRBJ2-1, with a tentative D call TRBD1 (6 bases). V was pared by 2 bases and J by 10 bases, with 12 bases between. Germline V gene data show CDR1 as SGHVS and CDR2 as FQNEAQ. CDR3 size: 13 residues. CDR3: CASSLPGHPEQFF. CDR3 sequence (DNA): TGTGCCAGCAGCTTACCGGGACACCCAGAGCAGTTCTTC.

This clonotype showed up many times. The J gene is TRBJ2-4, the V gene TRBV3-1; D perhaps matches TRBD2 (5 bases). Trimming pared 4 bases from V and 1 base from J, leaving 14 bases between. This CDR3 contains 16 residues. In germline, CDR1 is LGHDT, CDR2 YNNKEL (reference sequence). CDR3 in amino acids: CASSPGVSFAKNIQYF. For the CDR3, the DNA is TGTGCCAGCAGCCCCGGGGTGTCCTTCGCCAAAAACATTCAGTACTTC.

This clonotype was counted a few times. The chain is built from TRBV5-1 and TRBJ2-5; TRBD1 matches 11 bases. Trimming at V came to 4 bases and at J to 4 bases, leaving 12 bases not matched to a gene. The V gene's germline CDR1 is SGHRS and CDR2 YFSETQ. The CDR3 is 17 residues long. The CDR3 loop reads CASSLPRTGGAGETQYF. The CDR3 coding sequence is TGCGCCAGCAGCCTCCCTCGGACAGGGGGCGCGGGAGAGACCCAGTACTTC.

This clonotype was detected only a few times. This chain joins TRBV5-1 and TRBJ2-1, with D tentatively TRBD2 (6 bases). The CDR3 extends over 13 amino acids. Germline values: CDR1 SGHRS, CDR2 YFSETQ. The ends were cut back, 4 bases at V and 5 bases at J, with 10 bases in the middle. The CDR3, as DNA: TGCGCCAGCAGCAGGAGGGATAACAATGAGCAGTTCTTC. Translation: CASSRRDNNEQFF.

The chain carries TRBV4-2 and TRBJ2-3; 8 bases line up with TRBD2. The V segment lost 3 bases and the J segment 1 base; nucleotides outside the gene matches: 3. This CDR3 spans 15 amino acids. The V gene's germline CDR1 is LGHNA and CDR2 YNFKEQ. The CDR3 reads CASSQQTSGTDTQYF. The DNA for the CDR3 is TGTGCCAGCAGCCAGCAGACTAGCGGCACAGATACGCAGTATTTT.

This rearrangement joins TRBV6-2 or TRBV6-3 to TRBJ2-1; TRBD2 matches at 15 bases. CDR3 size: 15 residues. Germline CDR1 MNHEY, CDR2 SVGEGT. V lost 5 bases to trimming and J lost 7 bases; unmatched junction nucleotides: 3. The CDR3 region is CASSMGLAGGNEQFF. In nucleotides, the CDR3 is TGTGCCAGCAGTATGGGACTAGCGGGAGGAAATGAGCAGTTCTTC.

The rearrangement uses TRBV20-1 and TRBJ2-1, with TRBD2 identical over 11 bases. The junction had 5 bases not matched to a gene; V was cut back by 1 base and J by 6 bases. This CDR3 has 15 residues. Germline values: CDR1 DFQATT, CDR2 SNEGSKA (reference sequence). The CDR3 DNA reads as TGCAGTGCTAGAGTACCGACTAGCGGGGCCAATGAGCAGTTCTTC. It translates to CSARVPTSGANEQFF.

The table lists this clonotype with many counts. This chain links TRBV11-2 with TRBJ1-4; 8 nucleotides align to TRBD1. The CDR3 spans 13 residues. The V segment lost 1 base and the J segment 8 bases; nucleotides outside the gene matches: 0. Germline-derived CDR1 and CDR2 are SGHAT and FQNNGV. In nucleotides, the CDR3 is TGTGCCAGCAGCTTAGGACAGGGGGAAAAACTGTTTTTT. Its translation is CASSLGQGEKLFF.

The chain uses TRBV5-1 and TRBJ1-4; TRBD1 aligns across 7 bases. Unmatched junction bases numbered 3, after V lost 4 bases and J lost 6 bases. Germline lookup yields CDR1 SGHRS and CDR2 YFSETQ. This CDR3 comprises 13 residues. Here the CDR3 reads CASSLGTDEKLFF. DNA for the CDR3: TGCGCCAGCAGCCTGGGGACAGATGAAAAACTGTTTTTT.

The gene calls are TRBV20-1 and TRBJ1-5; 7 bases agree with TRBD1. Trimming took 3 bases from V and 6 from J; bases not matched to a gene: 11. In germline, CDR1 is DFQATT, CDR2 SNEGSKA (reference sequence). The CDR3 runs 15 residues. CDR3 residues: CSARGRQGLGQPQHF. The CDR3 nucleotides read TGCAGTGCTAGGGGGAGACAGGGATTGGGTCAGCCCCAGCATTTT.

This rearrangement joins TRBV20-1 to TRBJ2-7, with 8 bases lining up with TRBD1. The CDR3 spans 14 residues. J lost 5 bases, V lost 6 bases, and 12 bases had no gene match. CDR1 is DFQATT, CDR2 SNEGSKA, per germline (reference sequence). The CDR3 loop is CSATDRVDSHEQYF. CDR3 nucleotides: TGCAGTGCGACGGACAGGGTTGATTCCCACGAGCAGTACTTC.